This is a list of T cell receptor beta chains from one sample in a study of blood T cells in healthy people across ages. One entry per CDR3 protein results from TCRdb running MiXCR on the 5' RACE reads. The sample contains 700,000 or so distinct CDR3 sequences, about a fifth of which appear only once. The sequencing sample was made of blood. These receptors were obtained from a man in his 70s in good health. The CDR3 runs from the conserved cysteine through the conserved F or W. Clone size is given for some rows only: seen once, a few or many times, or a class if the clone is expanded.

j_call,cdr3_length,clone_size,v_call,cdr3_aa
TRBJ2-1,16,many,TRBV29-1,CSVVPGQGPPYNEQFF
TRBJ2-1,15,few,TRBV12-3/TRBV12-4,CASSLSGTGNNEQFF
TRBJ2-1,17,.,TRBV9,CASSVAGGSGTLSEQFF
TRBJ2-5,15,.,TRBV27,CASSFRVRVGETQYF
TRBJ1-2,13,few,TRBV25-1,CASNGYRSLGYTF
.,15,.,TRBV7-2,CASSHSGALNYEQYF
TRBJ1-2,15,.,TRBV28,CASGGQGSSNYGYTF
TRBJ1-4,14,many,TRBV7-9,CASSPTLENEKLFF
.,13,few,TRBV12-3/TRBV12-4,CASRGAGGNEQFF
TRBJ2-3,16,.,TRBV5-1,CASSLALSEYMDTQYF
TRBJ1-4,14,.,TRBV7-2,CASSSAGGYEKLFF
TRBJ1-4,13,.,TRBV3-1,CASSQETTARLFF
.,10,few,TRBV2,CASRVNEQFF